The rows below give T cell receptor beta chains drawn from one sample of a study of shared clonotypes between healthy human individuals. The assay was immunoSEQ multiplex PCR, and TCRdb's table has in-frame clones only and misses some. The table lists about 1.5 million clones, 98% of them singletons. Sequencing was carried out using naive CD4+ T cells sorted from blood. All receptors derive from a man in his thirties or forties in good health. The CDR3 runs from the conserved cysteine through the conserved F or W. The D gene is left open where the match is weak. Clone sizes are given selectively: once, few, many, or a class where the clone is expanded.

D gene: -
clone size: -
J gene: TRBJ2-7
V gene: TRBV19
CDR3 DNA: TGTGCCAGTAGTATACGCAGCTATGACTACGAGCAGTACTTC
CDR3 protein: CASSIRSYDYEQYF

D gene: -
clone size: -
J gene: TRBJ2-2
V gene: TRBV14
CDR3 DNA: TGTGCCAGCAGCCCAAGCCCAGGGTTCGCCGGGGAGCTGTTTTTT
CDR3 protein: CASSPSPGFAGELFF

D gene: TRBD2
clone size: -
J gene: TRBJ2-7
V gene: TRBV28
CDR3 DNA: TGTGCCAGCAGTTCATCACGGACTAGCGGGGCCTACGAGCAGTACTTC
CDR3 protein: CASSSSRTSGAYEQYF

D gene: -
clone size: -
J gene: TRBJ1-3
V gene: TRBV7-9
CDR3 DNA: TGTGCCAGCAGCTTAGTTCGCAACACCATATATTTT
CDR3 protein: CASSLVRNTIYF

D gene: -
clone size: -
J gene: TRBJ2-7
V gene: TRBV27
CDR3 DNA: TGTGCCAGCAGTTCCCATGACACCGTGGGCTCCTACGAGCAGTACTTC
CDR3 protein: CASSSHDTVGSYEQYF

D gene: TRBD1
clone size: -
J gene: TRBJ2-7
V gene: TRBV5-4
CDR3 DNA: TGTGCCAGCAGCTTCCCAGGGGGCGAGCAGTACTTC
CDR3 protein: CASSFPGGEQYF

D gene: -
clone size: -
J gene: TRBJ2-1
V gene: TRBV18
CDR3 DNA: TGTGCCAGCTCACCGGATATGACAGGCTACAATGAGCAGTTCTTC
CDR3 protein: CASSPDMTGYNEQFF

D gene: -
clone size: -
J gene: TRBJ1-5
V gene: TRBV28
CDR3 DNA: TGTGCCAGCAGTGTGCGACAGCCTTATAGCAATCAGCCCCAGCATTTT
CDR3 protein: CASSVRQPYSNQPQHF

D gene: -
clone size: -
J gene: TRBJ1-5
V gene: TRBV7-9
CDR3 DNA: TGTGCCAGCAGCACCAGCTGGGGTACTCAGCCCCAGCATTTT
CDR3 protein: CASSTSWGTQPQHF

D gene: -
clone size: -
J gene: TRBJ1-5
V gene: TRBV28
CDR3 DNA: TGTGCCAGCAGTTTACACAGGGACCATCAGCCCCAGCATTTT
CDR3 protein: CASSLHRDHQPQHF

D gene: TRBD2
clone size: -
J gene: TRBJ2-3
V gene: TRBV25-1
CDR3 DNA: TGTGCCAGCAGAAGAGCGACTAGCGGCACAGATACGCAGTATTTT
CDR3 protein: CASRRATSGTDTQYF

D gene: -
clone size: -
J gene: TRBJ1-1
V gene: TRBV19
CDR3 DNA: TGTGCCAGTGGGGGCCCATACGGTCAAGGGGGTGAAGCTTTCTTT
CDR3 protein: CASGGPYGQGGEAFF

D gene: -
clone size: -
J gene: TRBJ1-1
V gene: TRBV7-8
CDR3 DNA: TGTGCCAGCAGCTTAACCTATGCGAACACTGAAGCTTTCTTT
CDR3 protein: CASSLTYANTEAFF

D gene: -
clone size: -
J gene: TRBJ2-2
V gene: TRBV9
CDR3 DNA: TGTGCCAGCAGCGTAGAGGTAGCGTCTATTTCTCGGGCCGGGGAGCTGTTTTTT
CDR3 protein: CASSVEVASISRAGELFF

D gene: -
clone size: -
J gene: TRBJ2-2
V gene: TRBV11-2
CDR3 DNA: TGTGCCAGCAGCTTAGCCCCGGTCGTCTCCGGGGAGCTGTTTTTT
CDR3 protein: CASSLAPVVSGELFF

D gene: TRBD1
clone size: -
J gene: TRBJ2-7
V gene: TRBV5-4
CDR3 DNA: TGTGCCAGCAGCCCGGGGCTGGACAGGGCCCTCTACGAGCAGTACTTC
CDR3 protein: CASSPGLDRALYEQYF

D gene: -
clone size: -
J gene: TRBJ2-7
V gene: TRBV21-1
CDR3 DNA: TGTGCCACCGGGACTCCTAGACCGTACGAGCAGTACTTC
CDR3 protein: CATGTPRPYEQYF

D gene: -
clone size: -
J gene: TRBJ1-4
V gene: TRBV30
CDR3 DNA: TGTGCCTGGAGTGGTGAGGGGTTGGCAAAACTGTTTTTT
CDR3 protein: CAWSGEGLAKLFF

D gene: -
clone size: -
J gene: TRBJ2-7
V gene: TRBV5-1
CDR3 DNA: TGCGCCAGCAGCAAGGACGGACCCCTGGGCGAGCAGTACTTC
CDR3 protein: CASSKDGPLGEQYF

D gene: TRBD1
clone size: -
J gene: TRBJ1-2
V gene: TRBV6-1
CDR3 DNA: TGTGCCAGCAGATCGGGACAGGTCCCCTTCGGTGGCTACACCTTC
CDR3 protein: CASRSGQVPFGGYTF

D gene: -
clone size: -
J gene: TRBJ2-2
V gene: TRBV5-1
CDR3 DNA: TGCGCCAGCAGCCTCCAGGTCGGGGGAGGTGGGGAGCTGTTTTTT
CDR3 protein: CASSLQVGGGGELFF

D gene: -
clone size: -
J gene: TRBJ2-7
V gene: TRBV7-2
CDR3 DNA: TGTGCCAGCAGCTTAAAAACTTCGTATGGACAGTCCTACGAGCAGTACTTC
CDR3 protein: CASSLKTSYGQSYEQYF

D gene: -
clone size: -
J gene: TRBJ1-1
V gene: TRBV14
CDR3 DNA: TGTGCCAGCAGCCAAGTCCAGGGGTACACTGAAGCTTTCTTT
CDR3 protein: CASSQVQGYTEAFF

D gene: -
clone size: -
J gene: TRBJ2-2
V gene: TRBV27
CDR3 DNA: TGTGCCAGCAGTTTAAGGGGGAGAGGGGCCGGGGAGCTGTTTTTT
CDR3 protein: CASSLRGRGAGELFF

D gene: -
clone size: -
J gene: TRBJ2-7
V gene: TRBV10-2
CDR3 DNA: TGCGCCAGCGGGACTGAGTACCCCTACGAGCAGTACTTC
CDR3 protein: CASGTEYPYEQYF

D gene: TRBD2
clone size: once
J gene: TRBJ2-2
V gene: TRBV10-3
CDR3 DNA: TGTGCCATCAGTGAACTAGCGGGAGGGCACACCGGGGAGCTGTTTTTT
CDR3 protein: CAISELAGGHTGELFF

D gene: -
clone size: once
J gene: TRBJ2-3
V gene: TRBV5-1
CDR3 DNA: TGCGCCAGCAGACGGGAGAATCCAGATACGCAGTATTTT
CDR3 protein: CASRRENPDTQYF

D gene: TRBD2
clone size: -
J gene: TRBJ2-2
V gene: TRBV6-5
CDR3 DNA: TGTGCCAGCAGTTACTTGGGACTAGCGGGAGAATGGGAGCTGTTTTTT
CDR3 protein: CASSYLGLAGEWELFF

D gene: -
clone size: -
J gene: TRBJ1-1
V gene: TRBV11-2
CDR3 DNA: TGTGCCAGCAGATACAGAAACACTGAAGCTTTCTTT
CDR3 protein: CASRYRNTEAFF

D gene: TRBD2
clone size: -
J gene: TRBJ2-1
V gene: TRBV7-2
CDR3 DNA: TGTGCCAGCAGCTTAGAACCTAGCGGCTACAATGAGCAGTTCTTC
CDR3 protein: CASSLEPSGYNEQFF

D gene: -
clone size: -
J gene: TRBJ2-2
V gene: TRBV27
CDR3 DNA: TGTGCCAGCAGTTTAAACAGCCACACCGGGGAGCTGTTTTTT
CDR3 protein: CASSLNSHTGELFF

D gene: TRBD2
clone size: -
J gene: TRBJ2-1
V gene: TRBV5-5
CDR3 DNA: TGTGCCAGCAGCTTGGAAAGCGGGAGGCCCCCAATGAAGGCGCAGTTCTTC
CDR3 protein: CASSLESGRPPMKAQFF

D gene: TRBD1
clone size: -
J gene: TRBJ1-2
V gene: TRBV18
CDR3 DNA: TGTGCCAGCTCGCCACAGGTGGGGACAGGCCCGGGCTACACCTTC
CDR3 protein: CASSPQVGTGPGYTF

D gene: -
clone size: -
J gene: TRBJ2-7
V gene: TRBV28
CDR3 DNA: TGTGCCAGCAGTTTAAGGCAGGGAGTTGATGAGCAGTACTTC
CDR3 protein: CASSLRQGVDEQYF

D gene: TRBD2
clone size: -
J gene: TRBJ2-1
V gene: TRBV28
CDR3 DNA: TGTGCCAGCAGTTTCTTTGCTAGGACCGGGGGGGATGAGCAGTTCTTC
CDR3 protein: CASSFFARTGGDEQFF

D gene: -
clone size: -
J gene: TRBJ1-5
V gene: TRBV7-2
CDR3 DNA: TGTGCCAGCAGCTTAGATGGTAGCAATCAGCCCCAGCATTTT
CDR3 protein: CASSLDGSNQPQHF

D gene: TRBD2
clone size: -
J gene: TRBJ2-7
V gene: TRBV2
CDR3 DNA: TGTGCCAGCAGGAGACTAGCGGGAGGGCGCCTCTCCTACGAGCAGTACTTC
CDR3 protein: CASRRLAGGRLSYEQYF

D gene: -
clone size: -
J gene: TRBJ1-2
V gene: TRBV6-1
CDR3 DNA: TGTGCCAGCAGTGAAAAAGGGGGATATCCTAACTATGGCTACACCTTC
CDR3 protein: CASSEKGGYPNYGYTF

D gene: -
clone size: once
J gene: TRBJ2-3
V gene: TRBV2
CDR3 DNA: TGTGCCAGCAGTAAACGACAGGCTACCACAGATACGCAGTATTTT
CDR3 protein: CASSKRQATTDTQYF

D gene: -
clone size: -
J gene: TRBJ2-3
V gene: TRBV6-1
CDR3 DNA: TGTGCCAGCAGTGACCCGGGGACCGCAGATACGCAGTATTTT
CDR3 protein: CASSDPGTADTQYF

D gene: TRBD1
clone size: -
J gene: TRBJ2-7
V gene: TRBV5-1
CDR3 DNA: TGCGCCAGCAGCTTGGGAGGGACAGGCCGCTACGAGCAGTACTTC
CDR3 protein: CASSLGGTGRYEQYF

D gene: -
clone size: -
J gene: TRBJ2-3
V gene: TRBV7-2
CDR3 DNA: TGTGCCAGCAGCCAGCGAGGCACAGATACGCAGTACTTT
CDR3 protein: CASSQRGTDTQYF

D gene: -
clone size: -
J gene: TRBJ1-1
V gene: TRBV19
CDR3 DNA: TGTGCCAGTAGTGTTACAGGGAACACTGAAGCTTTCTTT
CDR3 protein: CASSVTGNTEAFF

D gene: -
clone size: -
J gene: TRBJ1-1
V gene: TRBV7-2
CDR3 DNA: TGTGCCAGCAGCGTTAGGATTCTTCAGCCGAACACTGAAGCTTTCTTT
CDR3 protein: CASSVRILQPNTEAFF

D gene: -
clone size: -
J gene: TRBJ2-7
V gene: TRBV5-1
CDR3 DNA: TGCGCCAGCAGCCCGTGGGCAGGGGGGAGCCACGAGCAGTACTTC
CDR3 protein: CASSPWAGGSHEQYF

D gene: -
clone size: -
J gene: TRBJ2-2
V gene: TRBV6-1
CDR3 DNA: TGTGCCAGCAGTGAAGCGCTCGGGAACACCGGGGAGCTGTTTTTT
CDR3 protein: CASSEALGNTGELFF

D gene: -
clone size: once
J gene: TRBJ2-3
V gene: TRBV4-2
CDR3 DNA: TGTGCCAGCAGCCAAGGCCCGGGGGACCATCAGTATTTT
CDR3 protein: CASSQGPGDHQYF

D gene: -
clone size: -
J gene: TRBJ1-3
V gene: TRBV18
CDR3 DNA: TGTGCCAGCTCACCACCGATGAGTCATTTAATCTCTGGAAACACCATATATTTT
CDR3 protein: CASSPPMSHLISGNTIYF

D gene: TRBD2
clone size: -
J gene: TRBJ2-3
V gene: TRBV29-1
CDR3 DNA: TGCAGCGTTGAACTACTAGCGGGAGTAGTAGATACGCAGTATTTT
CDR3 protein: CSVELLAGVVDTQYF

D gene: -
clone size: -
J gene: TRBJ1-4
V gene: TRBV18
CDR3 DNA: TGTGCCAGCTCACCAGGGGCAACTAATGAAAAACTGTTTTTT
CDR3 protein: CASSPGATNEKLFF

D gene: -
clone size: -
J gene: TRBJ2-2
V gene: TRBV10-3
CDR3 DNA: TGTGCCATCAGTCTGGACAGGAACACCGGGGAGCTGTTTTTT
CDR3 protein: CAISLDRNTGELFF